This T cell receptor beta chain was obtained from a study of shared clonotypes between healthy human individuals. Donors comprised only Caucasian adults living in Nashville, Tennessee. Original analysis: Junction-only sequences without quality scores came from ImmunoSEQ, so filtering differed. TCRdb keeps only in-frame clones here, not all; method: immunoSEQ multiplex PCR. V, J and clone size are taken as reported in that table, and D and trimming were inferred from the DNA itself. Among under 600,000 clones listed, around 79% were seen once. The ends were cut back, 5 bases at V and 0 bases at J, with 9 bases in the middle. This CDR3 spans 14 amino acids. Germline loops: CDR1 MDHEN, CDR2 SYDVKM.

The sequencing input was PBMCs. This clonotype was obtained from a woman aged 40 to 50 in good health. Some clones in this sample may be carry-over from other donors' samples. V usage is TRBV28 and J usage is TRBJ2-3; D remains ambiguous. CDR3 sequence: CASSLGSSTDTQYF. CDR3 bases: TGTGCCAGCAGTCTCGGGTCTAGCACAGATACGCAGTATTTT.